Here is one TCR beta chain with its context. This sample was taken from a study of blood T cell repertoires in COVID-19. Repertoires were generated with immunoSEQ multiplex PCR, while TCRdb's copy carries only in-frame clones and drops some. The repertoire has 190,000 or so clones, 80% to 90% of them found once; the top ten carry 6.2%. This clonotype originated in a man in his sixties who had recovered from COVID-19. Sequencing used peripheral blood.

CDR3: CASREQGPRNSPLHF. The CDR3 region has the DNA TGTGCCAGCAGGGAGCAGGGCCCACGAAATTCACCCCTCCACTTT. The J gene is TRBJ1-6, the V gene TRBV2; D is possibly TRBD1 (5 bases). V dropped 6 bases and J dropped 7 bases, with 16 bases sitting between them. This CDR3 comprises 15 residues. CDR1 and CDR2 from the germline V gene are SNHLY and FYNNEI.